The rows below give T cell receptor beta chains drawn from one sample of a study of OX40 agonist ivuxolimab in advanced cancers. Profiled with immunoSEQ multiplex PCR; TCRdb holds only in-frame clones, not every one. The profile shows over 80,000 clones, around nine tenths of them singletons. The source material was CD4+ or CD8+ T cells sorted from blood, sampled in a trial of the OX40 agonist ivuxolimab. Receptors originate from an adult with an advanced solid tumor such as melanoma, head and neck, liver or kidney cancer. CDR3s include the opening cysteine and the closing phenylalanine or tryptophan. D genes are given only for firm matches. Size values are once, few and many counts, or a class for expanded clones, and some rows have none.

- - TRBJ1-2 14 TRBV5-1 CASSLDEGSYGYTF TGCGCCAGCAGCTTGGATGAGGGTTCCTATGGCTACACCTTC
- - TRBJ1-1 15 TRBV28 CASSLAGAVNTEAFF TGTGCCAGCAGTTTGGCGGGGGCCGTGAACACTGAAGCTTTCTTT
TRBD1 - TRBJ1-4 15 TRBV28 CASSPRQGVREKLFF TGTGCCAGCAGTCCCAGACAGGGGGTTCGGGAAAAACTGTTTTTT
TRBD2 few TRBJ2-2 14 TRBV4-2 CASSTGEGSGELFF TGTGCCAGCAGCACGGGGGAGGGCTCCGGGGAGCTGTTTTTT
TRBD1 - TRBJ1-5 13 TRBV2 CASKGGSSQPQHF TGTGCCAGCAAAGGGGGCAGCAGTCAGCCCCAGCATTTT
TRBD2 - TRBJ2-1 16 TRBV5-1 CASSRTSGSSYNEQFF TGCGCCAGCAGCCGGACTAGCGGGAGCTCCTACAATGAGCAGTTCTTC
TRBD2 - TRBJ2-4 16 TRBV5-6 CASSTPGLAGGKNQDF TGTGCCAGCAGCACACCCGGACTAGCGGGAGGAAAAAATCAGGACTTC
TRBD2 - TRBJ2-5 14 TRBV27 CASSLSLAGETQYF TGTGCCAGCAGTTTATCGTTAGCGGGAGAGACCCAGTACTTC
- few TRBJ2-7 16 TRBV27 CASSPDSGLTNYEQYF TGTGCCAGCAGTCCCGACAGCGGGCTTACCAACTACGAGCAGTACTTC
- - TRBJ2-3 14 TRBV2 CASISGEGTDTQYF TGTGCCAGCATCTCGGGGGAGGGCACAGATACGCAGTATTTT
- - TRBJ1-4 13 TRBV6-5 CASSPLGVEKLFF TGTGCCAGCAGTCCCCTCGGGGTCGAAAAACTGTTTTTT
- - TRBJ2-5 16 TRBV5-4 CASSLGMSLAQETQYF TGTGCCAGCAGCTTGGGGATGTCGTTAGCCCAAGAGACCCAGTACTTC
TRBD2 - TRBJ2-7 14 TRBV28 CASSGLAGIYEQYF TGTGCCAGCAGTGGACTAGCGGGAATCTACGAGCAGTACTTC
TRBD2 - TRBJ2-7 15 TRBV11-1 CASSEIGLALGEQYF TGTGCCAGCAGCGAAATCGGACTAGCTCTTGGCGAGCAGTACTTC
- - TRBJ2-3 15 TRBV7-9 CASSLEGRGGDTQYF TGTGCCAGCAGCTTAGAGGGCAGGGGAGGTGATACGCAGTATTTT
TRBD1 few TRBJ2-3 13 TRBV19 CASIGQGGNTQYF TGTGCCAGTATAGGACAGGGCGGAAATACGCAGTATTTT
- - TRBJ1-3 14 TRBV9 CASSVYGSGNTIYF TGTGCCAGCAGCGTATACGGCTCTGGAAACACCATATATTTT
TRBD1 once TRBJ2-5 16 TRBV23-1 CASSQSLGGAGETQYF TGCGCCAGCAGTCAATCTCTAGGGGGCGCGGGAGAGACCCAGTACTTC
TRBD1 - TRBJ2-7 14 TRBV6-5 CASSSDRRLYEQYF TGTGCCAGCAGTTCGGACAGGAGGCTCTACGAGCAGTACTTC
- - TRBJ2-3 14 TRBV21-1 CASSKTACSDTQYF TGTGCCAGCAGCAAAACAGCCTGCTCAGATACGCAGTATTTT
- - TRBJ2-6 15 TRBV11-2 CASSLILSGANVLTF TGTGCCAGCAGCTTAATCCTCTCTGGGGCCAACGTCCTGACTTTC
- - TRBJ2-7 11 TRBV20-1 CSASDGYEQYF TGCAGTGCTTCGGACGGCTACGAGCAGTACTTC
TRBD2 once TRBJ2-3 15 TRBV30 CAWSRGAGGTDTQYF TGTGCCTGGAGCCGCGGTGCGGGAGGGACAGATACGCAGTATTTT
- - TRBJ2-7 14 TRBV5-1 CASSSWSLEYEQYF TGCGCCAGCAGCTCATGGAGTTTAGAGTACGAGCAGTACTTC
- - TRBJ1-1 14 TRBV27 CASSRSGANTEAFF TGTGCCAGCAGCCGCTCGGGGGCGAACACTGAAGCTTTCTTT
TRBD1 few TRBJ1-2 13 TRBV7-3 CASSATGVEGYTF TGTGCCAGCAGCGCGACAGGGGTCGAGGGCTACACCTTC
TRBD2 - TRBJ2-3 16 TRBV5-1 CASSLGGTSGTDTQYF TGCGCCAGCAGCTTGGGCGGGACTAGCGGCACAGATACGCAGTATTTT
TRBD2 - TRBJ2-2 15 TRBV27 CASSFELAGTGELFF TGTGCCAGCAGTTTCGAACTAGCGGGAACCGGGGAGCTGTTTTTT
TRBD2 - TRBJ2-3 16 TRBV7-8 CASSPTSGARTDTQYF TGTGCCAGCAGCCCCACTAGCGGAGCCCGCACAGATACGCAGTATTTT